Given below is one TCR beta chain in context. Its antigen is currently unknown. Compared with germline, one end of the junction differs, possibly owing to a read error. Together with a sample-barcoded 5' primer, a J-beta primer mix was included in a second PCR lasting about 6 to 11 cycles. From each sample, at least 3 million paired-end reads containing CDR3 were obtained. One entry per CDR3 protein, called by TCRdb with MiXCR from the 5' RACE reads. The top ten clones hold around a sixth of a sample with more than 800,000 distinct CDR3 sequences, roughly 26% of them seen once. In germline, CDR1 is MNHEY, CDR2 SVGAGI. The CDR3 loop spans 12 amino acids. The sample belongs to a study of blood T cells in healthy people across ages. Overall study findings and caveats: Donors of long life had a larger count of naive CD4+ cells and greater diversity than aged donors.

Sample: blood. The sequence came from a woman aged 80 or over in good health. This chain uses TRBV6-5 with TRBJ1-2; D is undetermined. In DNA form, the CDR3 reads TGTGCCACCAGTAGAGCCTCGAGTGGCTACACCTTC. It specifies CATSRASSGYTF.